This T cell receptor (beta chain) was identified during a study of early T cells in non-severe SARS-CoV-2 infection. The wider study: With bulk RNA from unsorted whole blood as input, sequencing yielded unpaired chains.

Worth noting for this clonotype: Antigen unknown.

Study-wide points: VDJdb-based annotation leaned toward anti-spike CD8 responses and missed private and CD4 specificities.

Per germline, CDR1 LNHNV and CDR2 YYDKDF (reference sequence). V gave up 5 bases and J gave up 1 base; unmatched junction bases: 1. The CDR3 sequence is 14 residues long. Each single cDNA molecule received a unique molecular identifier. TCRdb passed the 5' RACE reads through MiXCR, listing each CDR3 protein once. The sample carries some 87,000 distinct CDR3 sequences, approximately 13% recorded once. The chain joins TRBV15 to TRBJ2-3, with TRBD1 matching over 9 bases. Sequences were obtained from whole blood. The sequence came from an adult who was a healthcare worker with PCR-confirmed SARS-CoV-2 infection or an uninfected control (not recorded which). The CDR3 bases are TGTGCCACCAGCTGGACAGGGGGCACAGATACGCAGTATTTT. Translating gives CATSWTGGTDTQYF.